A single sample is the source of the 25 T cell receptor beta chains below, sequenced in a study of T cells in narcolepsy. Clones were read by immunoSEQ multiplex PCR, and TCRdb kept only the in-frame ones, dropping some. The repertoire holds tens of thousands of clones, with 79% as singletons. Sequenced material: CD45RA- memory CD4+ T cells from PBMCs. The origin of the receptors is a human donor with narcolepsy.

J is TRBJ1-1 and V is TRBV6-6; no reliable D call. There are 13 residues in the CDR3. Germline V gene lookup returns CDR1 MNHNY and CDR2 SVGAGI (reference sequence). V dropped 3 bases and J dropped 1 base, with 6 bases sitting between them. The DNA for the CDR3 is TGTGCCAGCAGTTATGATGGGAACACTGAAGCTTTCTTT. Amino acid sequence: CASSYDGNTEAFF.

This clone was seen once. V usage is TRBV27 and J usage is TRBJ2-5; TRBD2 is a possible D gene (5 bases). The CDR3 runs 15 residues. The V end was cut by 6 bases, the J end by 3 bases, with 17 bases between. CDR1 is MNHEY, CDR2 SMNVEV, per germline (reference sequence). CDR3 in amino acids: CASRSHLTSKETQYF. In nucleotides, the CDR3 is TGTGCCAGCAGATCCCACCTTACTAGTAAAGAGACCCAGTACTTC.

This rearrangement joins TRBV7-5 to TRBJ1-5; the table's D gene call, TRBD1, was not cross checked with the DNA. TRBV7-5 is given as a pseudogene. This CDR3 is built from 16 residues. The CDR3 coding sequence is TGTGCCAGAAGAAGCCCCCGGGACAGGGTAGTTCAGCCCCAGCATTTT. This encodes CARRSPRDRVVQPQHF.

The gene calls are TRBV7-9 and TRBJ2-1, with TRBD1 identical over 9 bases. V shed 6 bases, J shed 13 bases, and the junction held 7 bases outside the gene matches. Per germline, CDR1 SEHNR and CDR2 FQNEAQ (reference sequence). CDR3 size: 12 residues. CDR3 loop: CASRSGTGTQFF. The CDR3 DNA reads TGTGCCAGCAGATCAGGGACAGGGACTCAGTTCTTC. Combining the CDR3 with reference TRBV7-9 and TRBJ2-1 gives the whole variable domain DTGVSQNPRHKITKRGQNVTFRCDPISEHNRLYWYRQTLGQGPEFLTYFQNEAQLEKSRLLSDRFSAERPKGSFSTLEIQRTEQGDSAMYLCASRSGTGTQFFGPGTRLTVL.

The chain carries TRBV20-1 and TRBJ1-1, with D hard to call. V shed 3 bases and J shed 6 bases, with 8 bases lying between them. CDR1 is DFQATT, CDR2 SNEGSKA, per germline (reference sequence). The CDR3 spans 11 residues. The CDR3 sequence is CSASFVPEAFF. The CDR3 DNA is TGCAGTGCTAGTTTTGTCCCTGAAGCTTTCTTT.

The chain joins TRBV2 to TRBJ1-5, with D hard to call. The CDR3 contains 15 residues. The germline CDR1 and CDR2 sequences are SNHLY and FYNNEI. V was pared by 4 bases and J by 4 bases, with 14 bases between. The CDR3 bases are TGTGCCAGCAGTGTGGATGAAGGATTAAATCAGCCCCAGCATTTT. Translation: CASSVDEGLNQPQHF.

The chain carries TRBV15 and TRBJ1-5, with 8 bases lining up with TRBD1. The trim removed 3 bases at V and 0 bases at J, leaving 10 bases unmatched. Germline CDR1 is LNHNV and CDR2 is YYDKDF (reference sequence). This CDR3 comprises 18 residues. The CDR3, as DNA: TGTGCCACCAGCAGGAGACAGGGGTCGCAATATAGCAATCAGCCCCAGCATTTT. This gives the protein CATSRRQGSQYSNQPQHF. Together with reference TRBV15 and TRBJ1-5, the CDR3 gives the full variable domain: DAMVIQNPRYQVTQFGKPVTLSCSQTLNHNVMYWYQQKSSQAPKLLFHYYDKDFNNEADTPDNFQSRRPNTSFCFLDIRSPGLGDTAMYLCATSRRQGSQYSNQPQHFGDGTRLSIL.

V is TRBV20-1 and J is TRBJ1-5; D perhaps matches TRBD1 (5 bases). Trimming shortened V by 8 bases and J by 8 bases, and 10 bases separated the two germline ends. The CDR3 is 10 residues long. Germline loops: CDR1 DFQATT, CDR2 SNEGSKA (reference sequence). CDR3: CSRDRKPQHF. The CDR3 nucleotides read TGCAGTCGGGACCGGAAGCCCCAGCATTTT.

The chain carries TRBV2 and TRBJ2-5, with D uncertain. From germline, CDR1 is SNHLY and CDR2 FYNNEI. CDR3 length: 15 amino acids. Trimming removed 1 base from V and 5 bases from J, with 14 bases in between. In DNA form, the CDR3 reads TGTGCCAGCAGTGAAGGACGAACCCCCAGGGAGACCCAGTACTTC. Translation gives CASSEGRTPRETQYF.

The rearrangement uses TRBV2 and TRBJ2-7; D is unresolved. CDR1 is SNHLY, CDR2 FYNNEI, per germline. The CDR3 is made up of 12 amino acids. Trimming shortened V by 6 bases and J by 2 bases, and 8 bases separated the two germline ends. The CDR3 DNA reads as TGTGCCAGCAGCACCGTAACCTACGAGCAGTACTTC. Amino acids: CASSTVTYEQYF.

The chain carries TRBV6-5 and TRBJ2-7; TRBD2 might be the D (5 bases). Germline CDR1 and CDR2: MNHEY and SVGAGI. The CDR3 totals 13 residues. Trimming stripped 7 bases from V and 6 bases from J, with 16 bases between. The CDR3 loop is CASTNGGTGEQYF. CDR3 coding DNA: TGTGCCAGCACTAACGGAGGTACGGGCGAGCAGTACTTC.

The chain recombines TRBV7-9 with TRBJ2-1, with TRBD2 matching 15 bases. Germline CDR1 reads SEHNR; CDR2 reads FQNEAQ (reference sequence). Trimming cost V 1 base and J 9 bases; bases outside gene matches: 4. The CDR3 consists of 16 residues. The CDR3 reads CASSLEGTSGRFEQFF. The CDR3 region has the DNA TGTGCCAGCAGCTTAGAGGGGACTAGCGGGAGGTTTGAGCAGTTCTTC.

This chain links TRBV6-6 with TRBJ1-2; perhaps TRBD1 as D (5 bases). The V end lost 4 bases, the J end lost 3 bases, and 15 bases lay between the germline ends. The germline V gene encodes CDR1 MNHNY and CDR2 SVGAGI (reference sequence). This CDR3 comprises 15 residues. The CDR3 DNA reads as TGTGCCAGCAGTTCGGGGCAAACAGGTGACTATGGCTACACCTTC. Translation gives CASSSGQTGDYGYTF.

The V and J genes are TRBV9 and TRBJ2-1, with D tentatively TRBD2 (6 bases). The CDR3 is made up of 13 amino acids. The V end was cut by 4 bases, the J end by 13 bases, with 18 bases between. Germline V gene lookup returns CDR1 SGDLS and CDR2 YYNGEE. DNA for the CDR3: TGTGCCAGCAGCCCCGGGACTGGTGATGCCCAGTTCTTC. The encoded protein is CASSPGTGDAQFF.

The rearrangement uses TRBV7-3 and TRBJ2-5; a possible D gene is TRBD1 (6 bases). Germline assignment: CDR1 SGHTA and CDR2 FQGTGA. The CDR3 length is 15 residues. V was trimmed by 5 bases and J by 1 base, leaving 14 bases between them. This chain's CDR3 is CASSPGDTAQETQYF. DNA for the CDR3: TGTGCCAGCAGCCCCGGGGACACGGCCCAAGAGACCCAGTACTTC.

The chain links TRBV7-8 to TRBJ2-3; D is undetermined. The CDR3 has 18 amino acids. V was trimmed by 4 bases and J by 6 bases, leaving 26 bases between them. Germline loops: CDR1 SGHVS, CDR2 FQNEAQ. The CDR3 loop reads CASSSGLALESLKDTQYF. The DNA of the CDR3 is TGTGCCAGCAGCTCGGGTCTCGCTCTGGAAAGCTTAAAGGATACGCAGTATTTT. Full variable domain (outside the CDR3, taken from reference TRBV7-8 and TRBJ2-3): GAGVSQSPRYKVAKRGQDVALRCDPISGHVSLFWYQQALGQGPEFLTYFQNEAQLDKSGLPSDRFFAERPEGSVSTLKIQRTQQEDSAVYLCASSSGLALESLKDTQYFGPGTRLTVL.

The rearrangement links TRBV7-2 to TRBJ2-1; 8 positions match TRBD2. The junction had 8 bases not matched to a gene; V was cut back by 3 bases and J by 4 bases. The CDR3 has 16 residues. The germline V gene has CDR1 SGHTA and CDR2 FQGNSA. CDR3 amino acids: CASSFTPGLGYNEQFF. DNA of the CDR3: TGTGCCAGCAGCTTTACTCCGGGACTAGGTTACAATGAGCAGTTCTTC. The variable domain in full, with the rest retrieved from reference TRBV7-2 and TRBJ2-1, is GAGVSQSPSNKVTEKGKDVELRCDPISGHTALYWYRQSLGQGLEFLIYFQGNSAPDKSGLPSDRFSAERTGGSVSTLTIQRTQQEDSAVYLCASSFTPGLGYNEQFFGPGTRLTVL.

CDR3 sequence reads: CASSSLGQGDSGNTIYF. In nucleotides, the CDR3 is TGCGCCAGCAGCTCCCTGGGACAAGGTGACTCTGGAAACACCATATATTTT. The chain uses TRBV5-1 and TRBJ1-3, with a weak D call TRBD1 (6 bases). Germline V gene data show CDR1 as SGHRS and CDR2 as YFSETQ. CDR3 length: 17 residues. Trimming cost V 3 bases and J 0 bases, with 16 bases left between them.

Only one count was recorded for this clone. The gene calls are TRBV5-1 and TRBJ1-2, with a tentative D call TRBD1 (6 bases). The length of the CDR3 is 13 residues. Deletions cut 3 bases from V and 5 bases from J, with 11 bases between. The germline gives CDR1 SGHRS, CDR2 YFSETQ. The CDR3 DNA sequence: TGCGCCAGCAGCTCGGACAGTACATATGGCTACACCTTC. Translating it yields CASSSDSTYGYTF.

CDR3 region: CASSSDRTKFF. CDR3 bases: TGTGCCAGTAGTTCCGACCGGACAAAATTCTTC. V gene TRBV19 combines with J gene TRBJ2-1; tentative D call: TRBD1 (5 bases). The germline V gene encodes CDR1 LNHDA and CDR2 SQIVND (reference sequence). The CDR3 is made up of 11 amino acids. Deletions cut 5 bases from V and 16 bases from J, with 15 bases between.

This clone has only a few counts. This chain uses TRBV12-5 with TRBJ1-1; D not resolved. The CDR3 is 12 amino acids. Germline V gene sequence: CDR1 LGHNT, CDR2 FRNRAP. With 7 bases removed from V and 4 bases from J, the gap between germline ends came to 10 bases. Written as DNA, the CDR3 is TGTGCTAGTGCGGCGCTCCTCACTGAAGCTTTCTTT. This codes for CASAALLTEAFF.

The chain links TRBV29-1 to TRBJ2-1; perhaps D is TRBD1 or TRBD2 (5 bases each). Per the germline V gene, CDR1 is SQVTM and CDR2 is ANQGSEA. The CDR3 contains 12 residues. The V and J ends lost 7 bases and 14 bases respectively, with 21 bases between them. The DNA of the CDR3 is TGCAGCGCAAACCTCCCCGGGGACGGGAAGTTCTTC. Protein sequence: CSANLPGDGKFF.

The chain uses TRBV5-8 and TRBJ2-5; 12 positions agree with TRBD2. Germline assignment: CDR1 SGHTS and CDR2 YDEGEE. The CDR3 totals 17 residues. V dropped 0 bases and J dropped 4; count of bases not matched to a gene: 7. In nucleotides, the CDR3 is TGTGCCAGCAGCTTGGGACTAGCGGGAGCCCGGGGAGAGACCCAGTACTTC. Encoded protein: CASSLGLAGARGETQYF.

The chain recombines TRBV2 with TRBJ1-1; D possibly corresponds to TRBD1 (5 bases). V lost 0 bases, J lost 5 bases, and 13 bases lay in between. Germline V CDR1 and CDR2: SNHLY, FYNNEI. The CDR3 totals 15 residues. The CDR3 loop is CASSEAWGPFTEAFF. CDR3 sequence (DNA): TGTGCCAGCAGTGAAGCTTGGGGCCCTTTTACTGAAGCTTTCTTT.

The chain has TRBV4-2 and TRBJ2-5; D may be TRBD2 (6 bases). This CDR3 has 15 residues. CDR1 LGHNA and CDR2 YNFKEQ come from the germline V gene. V was pared by 1 base and J by 5 bases, with 14 bases between. In DNA form, the CDR3 reads TGTGCCAGCAGCCAAGGACCAGCTAGCGTCGAGACCCAGTACTTC. This sequence encodes CASSQGPASVETQYF.